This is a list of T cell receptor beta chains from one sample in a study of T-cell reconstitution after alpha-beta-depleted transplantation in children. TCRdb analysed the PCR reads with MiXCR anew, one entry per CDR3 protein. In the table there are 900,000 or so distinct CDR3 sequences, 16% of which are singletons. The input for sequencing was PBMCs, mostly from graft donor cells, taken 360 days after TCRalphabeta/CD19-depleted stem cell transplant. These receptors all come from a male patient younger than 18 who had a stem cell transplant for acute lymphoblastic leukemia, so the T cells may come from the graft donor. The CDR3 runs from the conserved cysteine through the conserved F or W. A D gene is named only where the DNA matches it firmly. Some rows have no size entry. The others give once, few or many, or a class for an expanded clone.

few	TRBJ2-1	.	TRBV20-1	CSASAGGQSSYNEQFF	TGCAGTGCTAGTGCCGGGGGGCAGAGCTCCTACAATGAGCAGTTCTTC
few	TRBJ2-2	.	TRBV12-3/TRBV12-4	CASSNLGSTGELFF	TGTGCCAGCAGTAACCTAGGTTCCACCGGGGAGCTGTTTTTT
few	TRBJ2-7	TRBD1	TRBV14	CASSPLGKRQGGEQYF	TGTGCCAGCAGCCCCCTCGGGAAGCGACAGGGCGGCGAGCAGTACTTC
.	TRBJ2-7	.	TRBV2	CASSENWRIDEQYF	TGTGCCAGCAGTGAGAATTGGCGTATCGACGAGCAGTACTTC
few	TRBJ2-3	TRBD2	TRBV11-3	CASRQSGRDTQYF	TGTGCCAGCAGACAAAGCGGGAGGGATACGCAGTATTTT
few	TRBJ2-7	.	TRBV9	CASSAVPRSYEQYF	TGTGCCAGCAGCGCCGTTCCGCGCAGCTACGAGCAGTACTTC
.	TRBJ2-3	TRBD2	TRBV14	CASSQQRGPTDTQYF	TGTGCCAGCAGCCAACAGCGGGGACCCACAGATACGCAGTATTTT
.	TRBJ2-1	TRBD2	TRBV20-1	CSARDWGLAGGSGVNEQFF	TGCAGTGCTAGAGATTGGGGGCTAGCGGGAGGGTCGGGAGTCAATGAGCAGTTCTTC
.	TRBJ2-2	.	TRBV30	CAWSVLDNTGELFF	TGTGCCTGGAGTGTACTAGACAACACCGGGGAGCTGTTTTTT
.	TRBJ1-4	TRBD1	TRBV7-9	CASSLDRVYEKLFF	TGTGCCAGCAGTCTGGACAGGGTTTATGAAAAACTGTTTTTT
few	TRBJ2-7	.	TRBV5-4	CASSTRDTSYEQYF	TGTGCCAGCAGCACAAGGGACACCTCCTACGAGCAGTACTTC
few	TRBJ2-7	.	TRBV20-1	CSAARGLAREQYF	TGCAGTGCCGCGAGAGGGCTGGCGAGGGAGCAGTACTTC
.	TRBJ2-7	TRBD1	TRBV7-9	CASSFPEVGTVSYEQYF	TGTGCCAGCAGCTTCCCAGAGGTCGGGACAGTCTCCTACGAGCAGTACTTC
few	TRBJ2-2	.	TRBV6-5	CASSPHPMKRKHYSRLSFPGELFF	TGTGCCAGCAGTCCACACCCCATGAAACGAAAGCACTACTCACGCCTTTCGTTTCCTGGGGAGCTGTTTTTT
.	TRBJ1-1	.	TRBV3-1	CASSQWGTEAFF	TGTGCCAGCAGCCAATGGGGCACTGAAGCTTTCTTT
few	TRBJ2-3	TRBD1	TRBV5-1	CASSLGTGGPDTQYF	TGCGCCAGCAGCTTGGGGACAGGGGGACCCGATACGCAGTATTTT
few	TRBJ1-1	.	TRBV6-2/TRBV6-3	CASSYWGPRVSEAFF	TGTGCCAGCAGTTATTGGGGACCCCGGGTCAGTGAAGCTTTCTTT
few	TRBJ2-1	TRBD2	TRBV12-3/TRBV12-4	CASSSGGRGEQFF	TGTGCCAGCAGTTCGGGCGGGAGGGGTGAGCAGTTCTTC
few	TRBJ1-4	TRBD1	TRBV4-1	CASSPLWDRGRTNEKLFF	TGCGCCAGCAGCCCTCTTTGGGACAGGGGTCGGACTAATGAAAAACTGTTTTTT
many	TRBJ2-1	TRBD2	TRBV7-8	CASSLGPAGVSDEQFF	TGTGCCAGCAGCTTAGGCCCAGCGGGAGTTTCTGATGAGCAGTTCTTC
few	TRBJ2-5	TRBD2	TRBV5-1	CASSSGTSGLGETQYF	TGCGCCAGCAGCTCCGGGACTAGCGGATTGGGGGAGACCCAGTACTTC
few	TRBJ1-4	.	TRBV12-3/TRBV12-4	CASTPGGSEKLFF	TGTGCCAGCACCCCCGGGGGTTCAGAAAAACTGTTTTTT
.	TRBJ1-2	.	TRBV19	CASKSYGYTF	TGTGCCAGTAAGTCGTATGGCTACACCTTC
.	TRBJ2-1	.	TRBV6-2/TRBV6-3	CASSYPLLGGRPYNEQFF	TGTGCCAGCAGTTACCCCCTGTTAGGGGGGAGACCTTACAATGAGCAGTTCTTC
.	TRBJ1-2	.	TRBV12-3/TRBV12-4	CASSLIFRHTNYGYTF	TGTGCCAGCAGTTTGATTTTCAGGCATACTAACTATGGCTACACCTTC
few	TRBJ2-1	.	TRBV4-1	CASSSAGKQFF	TGCGCCAGCAGCTCGGCGGGTAAGCAGTTCTTC
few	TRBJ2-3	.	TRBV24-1	CATSDLRASTQYF	TGTGCCACCAGTGATTTGAGAGCCTCAACGCAGTATTTT
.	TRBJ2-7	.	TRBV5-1	CASSLAGAATYEQYF	TGCGCCAGCAGCTTGGCCGGAGCGGCTACCTACGAGCAGTACTTC
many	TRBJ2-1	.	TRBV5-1	CASSLGGGRYNEQFF	TGCGCCAGCAGCTTGGGGGGGGGGCGCTACAATGAGCAGTTCTTC
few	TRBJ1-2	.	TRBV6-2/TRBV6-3	CASRGEWNYGYTF	TGTGCCAGCAGAGGGGAGTGGAACTATGGCTACACCTTC
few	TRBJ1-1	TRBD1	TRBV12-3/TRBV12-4	CASSFNRGRGDTEAFF	TGTGCCAGCAGTTTTAATAGGGGGCGAGGGGACACTGAAGCTTTCTTT
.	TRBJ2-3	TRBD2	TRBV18	CASSRLAGDDTQYF	TGTGCCAGCTCGCGTCTAGCGGGAGATGATACGCAGTATTTT
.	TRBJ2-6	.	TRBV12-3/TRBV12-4	CASSFWASGANVLTF	TGTGCCAGCAGTTTTTGGGCTTCTGGGGCCAACGTCCTGACTTTC
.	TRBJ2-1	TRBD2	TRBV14	CSTSGGTYNEQFF	TGTTCCACTAGCGGGGGGACTTACAATGAGCAGTTCTTC
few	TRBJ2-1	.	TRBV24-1	CATTEGNEQFF	TGTGCCACCACGGAGGGCAATGAGCAGTTCTTC
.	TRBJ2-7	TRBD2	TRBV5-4	CASSQGLVREQYF	TGTGCCAGCAGCCAGGGACTAGTAAGGGAGCAGTACTTC
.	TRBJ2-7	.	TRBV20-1	CSARDWWQQYF	TGCAGTGCTAGAGATTGGTGGCAGCAGTACTTC
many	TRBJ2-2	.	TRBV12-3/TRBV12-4	CASSFRGAGELFF	TGTGCCAGCAGTTTCAGGGGGGCCGGGGAGCTGTTTTTT
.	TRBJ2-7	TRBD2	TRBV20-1	CSARDPASGYEQYF	TGCAGTGCTAGAGATCCGGCTAGCGGCTACGAGCAGTACTTC
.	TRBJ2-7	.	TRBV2	CASSDADYPSSYEQYF	TGTGCCAGCAGTGATGCTGATTACCCCAGCTCCTACGAGCAGTACTTC
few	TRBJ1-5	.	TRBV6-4	CASSATANQPQHF	TGTGCCAGCAGCGCCACGGCCAATCAGCCCCAGCATTTT
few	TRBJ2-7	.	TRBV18	CASSISTGSLLEQYF	TGTGCCAGCTCAATTTCTACGGGATCTCTACTCGAGCAGTACTTC
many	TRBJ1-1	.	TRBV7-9	CASSLGGDNTEAFF	TGTGCCAGCAGCTTAGGTGGAGACAACACTGAAGCTTTCTTT
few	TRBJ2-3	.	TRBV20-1	CSAAQGRTDTQYF	TGCAGTGCCGCCCAAGGGAGAACAGATACGCAGTATTTT
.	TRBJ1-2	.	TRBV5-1	CASSSPGGLYGYTF	TGCGCCAGCAGCTCCCCGGGGGGCCTTTATGGCTACACCTTC
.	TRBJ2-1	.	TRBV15	CATSRAEHGEQFF	TGTGCCACCAGCAGAGCGGAACATGGTGAGCAGTTCTTC
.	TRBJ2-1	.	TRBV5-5	CASSPNRVGNEQFF	TGTGCCAGCAGCCCAAACAGGGTCGGCAATGAGCAGTTCTTC
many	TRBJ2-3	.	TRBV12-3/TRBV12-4	CASSSWAESTDTQYF	TGTGCCAGCAGTTCGTGGGCGGAAAGCACAGATACGCAGTATTTT
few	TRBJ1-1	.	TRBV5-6	CASLRGAATEAFF	TGTGCCAGCCTGAGGGGGGCGGCCACTGAAGCTTTCTTT
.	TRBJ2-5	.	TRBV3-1	CASSQTALPETQYF	TGTGCCAGCAGCCAAACGGCTCTCCCAGAGACCCAGTACTTC
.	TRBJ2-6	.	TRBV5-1	CASWWGPGANVLTF	TGCGCCAGCTGGTGGGGACCTGGGGCCAACGTCCTGACTTTC
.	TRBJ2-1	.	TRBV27	CASSLSFRGDEQFF	TGTGCCAGCAGTTTATCTTTCAGGGGCGATGAGCAGTTCTTC
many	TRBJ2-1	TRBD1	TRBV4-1	CASSQDRFEDNEQFF	TGCGCCAGCAGCCAGGACAGGTTTGAGGACAATGAGCAGTTCTTC
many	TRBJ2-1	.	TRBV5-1	CASSLEVVAVYNEQFF	TGCGCCAGCAGCTTGGAGGTAGTAGCGGTTTACAATGAGCAGTTCTTC
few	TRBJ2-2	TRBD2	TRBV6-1	CASSIAGGWTGELFF	TGTGCCAGCAGTATAGCGGGAGGATGGACCGGGGAGCTGTTTTTT
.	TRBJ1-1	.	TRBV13	CASSLGPGLMNTEAFF	TGTGCCAGCAGCTTAGGCCCCGGGCTCATGAACACTGAAGCTTTCTTT
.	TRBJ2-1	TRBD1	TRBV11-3	CASSVGRGNEQFF	TGTGCCAGCAGCGTGGGCAGGGGGAATGAGCAGTTCTTC
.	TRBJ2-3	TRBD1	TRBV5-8	CASSSRTGTNTQYF	TGTGCCAGCAGCTCCCGGACAGGGACGAATACGCAGTATTTT